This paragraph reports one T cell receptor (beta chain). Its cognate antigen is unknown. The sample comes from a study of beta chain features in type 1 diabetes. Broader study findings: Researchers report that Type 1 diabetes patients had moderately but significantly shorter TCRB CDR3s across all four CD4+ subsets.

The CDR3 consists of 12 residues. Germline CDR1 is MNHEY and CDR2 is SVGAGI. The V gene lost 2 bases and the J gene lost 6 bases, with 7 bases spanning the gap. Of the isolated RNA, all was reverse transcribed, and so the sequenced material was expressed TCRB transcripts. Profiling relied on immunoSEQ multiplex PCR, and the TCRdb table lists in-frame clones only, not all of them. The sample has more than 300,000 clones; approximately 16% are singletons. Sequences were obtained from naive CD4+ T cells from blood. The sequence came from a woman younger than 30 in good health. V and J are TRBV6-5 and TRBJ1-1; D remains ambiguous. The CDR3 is CASSYPGAEAFF. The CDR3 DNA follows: TGTGCCAGCAGTTACCCCGGGGCTGAAGCTTTCTTT.